Below, one TCR beta chain is given with its context. What it binds is unknown. The protocol was immunoSEQ multiplex PCR, while the TCRdb copy is restricted to in-frame clones and leaves out a portion. Of roughly 46,000 clones in the sample, 70% to 80% were seen once. V was clipped by 5 bases and J by 7 bases, with 12 bases between them. This CDR3 comprises 14 residues. In germline, CDR1 is SGHTA, CDR2 FQGNSA. This entry comes from a study of radiotherapy plus CTLA-4 blockade in lung cancer. Study conclusions and caveats: After radiotherapy and ipilimumab, tumor-derived clones expanded in peripheral blood.

The gene calls are TRBV7-2 and TRBJ1-6; no clear D gene. This receptor was identified in a human donor with non-small cell lung cancer who had stable disease on radiotherapy plus ipilimumab. This specimen consisted of peripheral blood, obtained from a patient treated with radiotherapy plus ipilimumab. In nucleotides, the CDR3 is TGTGCCAGCAGCCCCGGCCCCTCGAATTCACCCCTCCACTTT. Translated: CASSPGPSNSPLHF.